The clone carrying this TCR beta chain has just one count. The data stem from a study of blood T cell repertoires in COVID-19. Sequenced by immunoSEQ multiplex PCR; TCRdb stores in-frame clones only, minus some. The sample has around 250,000 clones; 89% are singletons. CDR3 length: 13 amino acids. Germline V gives CDR1 SGHTA, CDR2 FQGTGA. V shed 0 bases and J shed 7 bases, with 7 bases lying between them. The TCR originated in a woman between 40 and 55 years old who had recovered from COVID-19. V and J are TRBV7-3 and TRBJ2-1, with D possibly TRBD2 on 6 matching bases. The sequenced sample was peripheral blood. CDR3 amino acids: CASSLTGGNEQFF. The CDR3 DNA reads TGTGCCAGCAGCTTAACGGGGGGTAATGAGCAGTTCTTC.